This T cell receptor (beta chain) was sequenced in a study of cytomegalovirus exposure and HLA in healthy donors. As for this clone: The target antigen is unknown.

Broader study findings: An analysis done earlier found most TCR beta V segments productive about 87% or about 30% of the time. Later findings reportedly placed an Asian-associated ancestry cluster below the approximately 670-donor mean for N-insertions. Most TCR sequences were uncommon, yet certain public TCRs appeared in many donors.

60 Vbeta and 13 Jbeta primers were used in PCR. Data came from immunoSEQ multiplex PCR; TCRdb stores just in-frame clones and leaves some out. The table lists some 80,000 clones, approximately 80% of them singletons. Looked up from germline, CDR1 is SGDLS and CDR2 is YYNGEE. The CDR3 length is 15 residues. Trimming took 4 bases from V and 1 from J, leaving 14 bases between them. The chain combines TRBV9 with TRBJ2-5; D possibly corresponds to TRBD2 (7 bases). The source material was PBMCs. The source of this sequence is a human donor in good health. The DNA for the CDR3 is TGTGCCAGCAGCACAAGGGGGGGCTTCCAAGAGACCCAGTACTTC. It encodes CASSTRGGFQETQYF. The full variable domain, its missing parts supplied by reference TRBV9 and TRBJ2-5, is DSGVTQTPKHLITATGQRVTLRCSPRSGDLSVYWYQQSLDQGLQFLIQYYNGEERAKGNILERFSAQQFPDLHSELNLSSLELGDSALYFCASSTRGGFQETQYFGPGTRLLVL.